The sequence of this TCR beta chain was determined in a study of shared clonotypes between healthy human individuals. Subsets obtained from CD4+ cells comprised CD45RA+ naive and CD45RA-negative memory cells. General study points: The genetic and exposure-history diversity represented was limited by few donors. Clonotype sharing across a few donors was observed for around 5% of naive CD4 clonotypes.

As to this clone: Its antigen is not known.

At a deep level, the assay was run. Clones were read by immunoSEQ multiplex PCR, and TCRdb kept only the in-frame ones, dropping some. The sample shows about 180,000 clones, just under 95% of them seen only once. Trimming cost V 2 bases and J 3 bases, with 14 bases left between them. This CDR3 contains 16 residues. The sequenced material came from naive CD4+ T cells sorted from blood. Described subset: CD45RA+ positively selected. This receptor was taken from a woman in her twenties or thirties in good health. This chain links TRBV23-1 with TRBJ1-5; D is ambiguous. TRBV23-1 is known as an ORF, though its function is uncertain. The CDR3 loop reads CASSQLRYRSNQPQHF. In nucleotides, the CDR3 is TGCGCCAGCAGTCAACTAAGGTACAGATCCAATCAGCCCCAGCATTTT.